Listed below are T cell receptor beta chains from one sample, sequenced in a study of shared clonotypes between healthy human individuals. Repertoires were generated with immunoSEQ multiplex PCR, while TCRdb's copy carries only in-frame clones and drops some. This sample has roughly 500,000 clones, with 95% to 97% found just once. The sequenced sample consisted of naive CD4+ T cells sorted from blood. The receptor source for this set is a woman between 25 and 40 years old in good health. CDR3s include the opening cysteine and the closing phenylalanine or tryptophan. Fields, in order: clone size, J gene, D gene, V gene, CDR3 DNA, CDR3 protein. A D gene is named only where the DNA matches it firmly. Expanded clones are given a class, and other clones once, few, many or no size at all.

abundance: NA
j_gene: TRBJ1-6
d_gene: NA
v_gene: TRBV19
CDR3nt: TGTGCCAGTTTCAGGGAGGGACCTAATTCACCCCTCCACTTT
CDR3aa: CASFREGPNSPLHF

abundance: NA
j_gene: TRBJ2-5
d_gene: TRBD1
v_gene: TRBV6-5
CDR3nt: TGTGCCAGCAACCTAGGGACAGCCAAAGAGACCCAGTACTTC
CDR3aa: CASNLGTAKETQYF

abundance: NA
j_gene: TRBJ2-2
d_gene: NA
v_gene: TRBV2
CDR3nt: TGTGCCAGCAGTGAATCCCACAGGGAGGCCGGGGAGCTGTTTTTT
CDR3aa: CASSESHREAGELFF

abundance: NA
j_gene: TRBJ2-2
d_gene: TRBD1
v_gene: TRBV28
CDR3nt: TGTGCCAGCGGGCCGGGACAGGAAACCGGGGAGCTGTTTTTT
CDR3aa: CASGPGQETGELFF

abundance: NA
j_gene: TRBJ1-5
d_gene: TRBD1
v_gene: TRBV18
CDR3nt: TGTGCCAGCTCACCAGGGACAGGGAATCAGCCCCAGCATTTT
CDR3aa: CASSPGTGNQPQHF

abundance: NA
j_gene: TRBJ2-7
d_gene: NA
v_gene: TRBV7-9
CDR3nt: TGTGCCAGCAGCTTAGGCGGGACAAACGAGCAGTACTTC
CDR3aa: CASSLGGTNEQYF

abundance: NA
j_gene: TRBJ1-2
d_gene: TRBD1
v_gene: TRBV9
CDR3nt: TGTGCCAGCAGCGTAGCTACCCCGGGACAGGGTGGCTACACCTTC
CDR3aa: CASSVATPGQGGYTF

abundance: NA
j_gene: TRBJ2-1
d_gene: NA
v_gene: TRBV7-6
CDR3nt: TGTGCCAGCAGCCCTCGTAAAGGCCCCTCCTACAATGAGCAGTTCTTC
CDR3aa: CASSPRKGPSYNEQFF

abundance: NA
j_gene: TRBJ1-1
d_gene: NA
v_gene: TRBV4-1
CDR3nt: TGCGCCAGCAGCCAAGATTACAGGATAAAGACTTTCTTT
CDR3aa: CASSQDYRIKTFF

abundance: NA
j_gene: TRBJ1-2
d_gene: NA
v_gene: TRBV9
CDR3nt: TGTGCCAGCAGCGTAGTGACAGATACCTATGGCTACACCTTC
CDR3aa: CASSVVTDTYGYTF

abundance: NA
j_gene: TRBJ1-1
d_gene: TRBD1
v_gene: TRBV4-1
CDR3nt: TGCGCCAGCAGCCAAGAACCACAGGGGGTAGGGGGGAACACTGAAGCTTTCTTT
CDR3aa: CASSQEPQGVGGNTEAFF

abundance: NA
j_gene: TRBJ2-3
d_gene: TRBD1
v_gene: TRBV19
CDR3nt: TGTGCCAGTAGTGCACATCCCGGGACAGGGAACACAGATACGCAGTATTTT
CDR3aa: CASSAHPGTGNTDTQYF

abundance: once
j_gene: TRBJ2-4
d_gene: NA
v_gene: TRBV29-1
CDR3nt: TGCAGCGTTGAACTTAGACTAGCCAAAAACATTCAGTACTTC
CDR3aa: CSVELRLAKNIQYF

abundance: NA
j_gene: TRBJ2-7
d_gene: TRBD2
v_gene: TRBV28
CDR3nt: TGTGCCAGCAGGGGAGGGACTAGCGGAGCCTACGAGCAGTACTTC
CDR3aa: CASRGGTSGAYEQYF

abundance: once
j_gene: TRBJ2-1
d_gene: NA
v_gene: TRBV25-1
CDR3nt: TGTGCCAGCAGTTTGTGGATCAGCTCTTATGAGCAGTTCTTC
CDR3aa: CASSLWISSYEQFF

abundance: NA
j_gene: TRBJ2-3
d_gene: NA
v_gene: TRBV5-8
CDR3nt: TGTGCCAGCAGCCCTTCCAGGGGCTGGGATACGCAGTATTTT
CDR3aa: CASSPSRGWDTQYF

abundance: NA
j_gene: TRBJ2-7
d_gene: NA
v_gene: TRBV7-8
CDR3nt: TGTGCCAGCAGCTCCGAGGGACTTTCCTACGAGCAGTACTTC
CDR3aa: CASSSEGLSYEQYF

abundance: NA
j_gene: TRBJ2-3
d_gene: NA
v_gene: TRBV18
CDR3nt: TGTGCCAGCTCACCCCCAATGATAGTATTACCGCCAGATACGCAGTATTTT
CDR3aa: CASSPPMIVLPPDTQYF

abundance: once
j_gene: TRBJ2-7
d_gene: TRBD2
v_gene: TRBV28
CDR3nt: TGTGCCAGCAGCCCAACGGGACTAGCCAGCCGTGGCCACGAGCAGTACTTC
CDR3aa: CASSPTGLASRGHEQYF

abundance: NA
j_gene: TRBJ1-2
d_gene: NA
v_gene: TRBV28
CDR3nt: TGTGCCAGCAGCAGAGGACGCCTTAACTATGGCTACACCTTC
CDR3aa: CASSRGRLNYGYTF

abundance: NA
j_gene: TRBJ2-7
d_gene: TRBD2
v_gene: TRBV5-1
CDR3nt: TGCGCCAGCAGCTTACTAGCGGGGAGCCCCTCCTACGAGCAGTACTTC
CDR3aa: CASSLLAGSPSYEQYF

abundance: NA
j_gene: TRBJ1-2
d_gene: NA
v_gene: TRBV7-9
CDR3nt: TGTGCCAGCAGCCCGCCCCAGAGGAGGGGGAACTATGGCTACACCTTC
CDR3aa: CASSPPQRRGNYGYTF

abundance: NA
j_gene: TRBJ2-7
d_gene: TRBD2
v_gene: TRBV6-1
CDR3nt: TGTGCCAGCAGTGAAAAAGGCCGTAATAGCGGGAGAAGCTCCTACGAGCAGTACTTC
CDR3aa: CASSEKGRNSGRSSYEQYF

abundance: NA
j_gene: TRBJ1-2
d_gene: NA
v_gene: TRBV6-6
CDR3nt: TGTGCCAGCAGAGGGGAGGGGAGCTATGGCTACACCTTC
CDR3aa: CASRGEGSYGYTF

abundance: few
j_gene: TRBJ1-2
d_gene: NA
v_gene: TRBV19
CDR3nt: TGTGCCAGTAGTATCCTCCTCGGAGGCTACACCTTC
CDR3aa: CASSILLGGYTF

abundance: NA
j_gene: TRBJ1-4
d_gene: NA
v_gene: TRBV11-2
CDR3nt: TGTGCCAGCAGCTTCTTTAATGAAAAACTGTTTTTT
CDR3aa: CASSFFNEKLFF

abundance: NA
j_gene: TRBJ2-7
d_gene: TRBD1
v_gene: TRBV7-6
CDR3nt: TGTGCCAGCAGCCCGGGACAGGGGGTATTCGAGCAGTACTTC
CDR3aa: CASSPGQGVFEQYF

abundance: NA
j_gene: TRBJ1-4
d_gene: NA
v_gene: TRBV11-2
CDR3nt: TGTGCCAGCAGGCGTCGAGGGGTAGGGGCAACTAATGAAAAACTGTTTTTT
CDR3aa: CASRRRGVGATNEKLFF

abundance: NA
j_gene: TRBJ2-5
d_gene: TRBD2
v_gene: TRBV27
CDR3nt: TGTGCCAGCAGTCAAGCCCGACTAGCGGGAGGCCAAGAGACCCAGTACTTC
CDR3aa: CASSQARLAGGQETQYF

abundance: NA
j_gene: TRBJ1-4
d_gene: TRBD1
v_gene: TRBV2
CDR3nt: TGTGCCAGACGGGGTGGGACAGGGGCTGAAAAACTGTTTTTT
CDR3aa: CARRGGTGAEKLFF

abundance: NA
j_gene: TRBJ2-1
d_gene: TRBD2
v_gene: TRBV28
CDR3nt: TGTGCCAGCAGTTTATATTTCCGGACTAGCGGGAGTGGTGAGCAGTTCTTC
CDR3aa: CASSLYFRTSGSGEQFF

abundance: NA
j_gene: TRBJ2-7
d_gene: NA
v_gene: TRBV18
CDR3nt: TGTGCCAGCTCACCACCGAGCCTGAATTCCTACGAGCAGTACTTC
CDR3aa: CASSPPSLNSYEQYF

abundance: NA
j_gene: TRBJ2-6
d_gene: NA
v_gene: TRBV7-9
CDR3nt: TGTGCCAGCAGCTTAAGGTCGTTATCGGGGCGCGGGGCCAACGTCCTGACTTTC
CDR3aa: CASSLRSLSGRGANVLTF

abundance: NA
j_gene: TRBJ2-5
d_gene: TRBD1
v_gene: TRBV7-9
CDR3nt: TGTGCCAGCAGCTTAGGGACAGGGATAAGGGAGACCCAGTACTTC
CDR3aa: CASSLGTGIRETQYF

abundance: once
j_gene: TRBJ1-1
d_gene: NA
v_gene: TRBV6-5
CDR3nt: TGTGCCAGCAGTTACGACAGGTTGAACACTGAAGCTTTCTTT
CDR3aa: CASSYDRLNTEAFF

abundance: once
j_gene: TRBJ2-1
d_gene: NA
v_gene: TRBV14
CDR3nt: TGTGCCAGCAGCCACCGAGACTTCTACAATGAGCAGTTCTTC
CDR3aa: CASSHRDFYNEQFF

abundance: NA
j_gene: TRBJ1-4
d_gene: NA
v_gene: TRBV2
CDR3nt: TGTGCCAGCAGTGGGCTACGGGCCCCTAATGAAAAACTGTTTTTT
CDR3aa: CASSGLRAPNEKLFF

abundance: NA
j_gene: TRBJ1-2
d_gene: TRBD1
v_gene: TRBV28
CDR3nt: TGTGCCAGCAGTTTACCCCCGGGACAGGACTATGGCTACACCTTC
CDR3aa: CASSLPPGQDYGYTF

abundance: once
j_gene: TRBJ2-7
d_gene: NA
v_gene: TRBV4-1
CDR3nt: TGCGCCAGCAGCCAAGTTGTCGGATACGAGCAGTACTTC
CDR3aa: CASSQVVGYEQYF

abundance: NA
j_gene: TRBJ1-4
d_gene: NA
v_gene: TRBV2
CDR3nt: TGTGCCACCCAGCTGGGACCGAGGGACAAACTGTTTTTT
CDR3aa: CATQLGPRDKLFF

abundance: NA
j_gene: TRBJ2-7
d_gene: TRBD2
v_gene: TRBV7-8
CDR3nt: TGTGCCAGCAGCTTAGGGCGGGGGAGGGCCCACGAGCAGTACTTC
CDR3aa: CASSLGRGRAHEQYF

abundance: NA
j_gene: TRBJ1-2
d_gene: NA
v_gene: TRBV7-2
CDR3nt: TGTGCCAGCAGCTTTCAGTATGGCTACACCTTC
CDR3aa: CASSFQYGYTF

abundance: NA
j_gene: TRBJ2-1
d_gene: NA
v_gene: TRBV5-4
CDR3nt: TGTGCCAGCAGCAAGATAGGGAAGGAGCAGTTCTTC
CDR3aa: CASSKIGKEQFF

abundance: NA
j_gene: TRBJ1-1
d_gene: NA
v_gene: TRBV18
CDR3nt: TGTGCCAGCTCACCACTAGGGCTGGGCACTGAAGCTTTCTTT
CDR3aa: CASSPLGLGTEAFF

abundance: once
j_gene: TRBJ2-5
d_gene: TRBD1
v_gene: TRBV10-1
CDR3nt: TGCGCCGTAAAGATGACAGGGGGCTGGACCCAGTACTTC
CDR3aa: CAVKMTGGWTQYF

abundance: NA
j_gene: TRBJ2-3
d_gene: TRBD2
v_gene: TRBV5-4
CDR3nt: TGTGCCAGCAGCTTAGCGGGAGCTATGACAGATACGCAGTATTTT
CDR3aa: CASSLAGAMTDTQYF

abundance: NA
j_gene: TRBJ2-7
d_gene: NA
v_gene: TRBV4-2
CDR3nt: TGTGCCAGCAGCCAAGTTCTGGAGGGGACCTCCTACGAGCAGTACTTC
CDR3aa: CASSQVLEGTSYEQYF

abundance: NA
j_gene: TRBJ2-7
d_gene: NA
v_gene: TRBV30
CDR3nt: TGTGCCTGGAGTTGGGGGGGCGTCTACGAGCAGTACTTC
CDR3aa: CAWSWGGVYEQYF

abundance: NA
j_gene: TRBJ1-2
d_gene: NA
v_gene: TRBV28
CDR3nt: TGTGCCAGCAGTTGGGACAACTATGGCTACACCTTC
CDR3aa: CASSWDNYGYTF